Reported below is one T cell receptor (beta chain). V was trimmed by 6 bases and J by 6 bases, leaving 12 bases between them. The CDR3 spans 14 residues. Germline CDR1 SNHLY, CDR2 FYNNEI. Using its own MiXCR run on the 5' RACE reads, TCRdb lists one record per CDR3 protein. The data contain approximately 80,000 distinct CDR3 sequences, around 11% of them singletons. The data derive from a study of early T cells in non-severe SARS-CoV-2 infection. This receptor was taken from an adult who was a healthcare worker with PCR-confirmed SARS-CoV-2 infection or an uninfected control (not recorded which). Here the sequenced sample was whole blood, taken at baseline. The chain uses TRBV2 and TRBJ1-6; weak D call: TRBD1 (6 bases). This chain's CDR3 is CASSRDNGNSPLHF. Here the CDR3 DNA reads TGTGCCAGCAGCCGGGACAACGGTAATTCACCCCTCCACTTT.